Each of the 4 T cell receptor beta chains below was sequenced from the same sample in a study of blood T cell repertoires in COVID-19. Here immunoSEQ multiplex PCR was the method, and the copy in TCRdb shows in-frame clones only, minus some. The table has about 220,000 clones, roughly four fifths seen once; the top ten hold 2.3%. Material: peripheral blood. The receptors were sampled from a woman in her sixties or seventies with acute or convalescent COVID-19.

The gene calls are TRBV30 and TRBJ2-7; D may be TRBD1 (6 bases). Trimming removed 7 bases from V and 0 bases from J, with 10 bases in between. Germline-derived CDR1 and CDR2 are GTSNPN and SVGIG (reference sequence). The CDR3 runs 12 residues. This CDR3 reads CASGQSSYEQYF. In nucleotides, the CDR3 is TGTGCCTCTGGACAGAGCTCCTACGAGCAGTACTTC.

The chain links TRBV6-5 to TRBJ1-5, with 7 nucleotides matching TRBD1. Germline assignment: CDR1 MNHEY and CDR2 SVGAGI. The CDR3 covers 14 residues. The junction had 7 bases not matched to a gene; V was cut back by 8 bases and J by 3 bases. CDR3 residues: CASGGTAFNQPQHF. CDR3 coding DNA: TGTGCCAGCGGGGGGACAGCTTTCAATCAGCCCCAGCATTTT.

V and J are TRBV18 and TRBJ2-7, with 9 positions matching TRBD1. The germline gives CDR1 KGHSH, CDR2 LQKENI. The CDR3 sequence is 15 residues long. With 6 bases clipped from V and 1 base from J, the junction kept 7 bases outside the gene matches. CDR3 sequence (DNA): TGTGCCAGCTCCCTTCGGGACAGGGCTTCCTACGAGCAGTACTTC. It yields the protein CASSLRDRASYEQYF.

The chain combines TRBV30 with TRBJ1-5; D remains unclear. The germline V and J ends were trimmed by 2 bases and 6 bases, with 17 bases remaining between them. CDR1 is GTSNPN and CDR2 is SVGIG in the germline V gene (reference sequence). This CDR3 region has 15 residues. CDR3 region: CAWSTTDWGGQPQHF. CDR3 nucleotides: TGTGCCTGGAGTACGACCGATTGGGGAGGTCAGCCCCAGCATTTT.